This is a list of T cell receptor beta chains from one sample in a study of cytomegalovirus exposure and HLA in healthy donors. Repertoires were generated with immunoSEQ multiplex PCR, while TCRdb's copy carries only in-frame clones and drops some. The sample has about 130,000 clones, over 70% seen once. The sequenced material came from PBMCs. These receptors were obtained from a female donor in good health and CMV-seronegative. Both conserved end residues are part of each CDR3. The order of the fields is D gene, V gene, clone size, J gene, CDR3 protein, CDR3 DNA. D genes are given only for firm matches. Size tells how often a clone was seen (once, few, many) or the class of an expanded clone, and some rows leave it out.

TRBD2	TRBV15	NA	TRBJ2-3	CATSTLAGGSDTQYF	TGTGCCACCAGTACACTAGCGGGAGGGTCCGATACGCAGTATTTT
NA	TRBV5-1	once	TRBJ2-3	CASSTVGGTDTQYF	TGCGCCAGCAGTACGGTTGGAGGAACAGATACGCAGTATTTT
TRBD1	TRBV18	NA	TRBJ2-5	CASSRNGQGAGETQYF	TGTGCCAGCTCACGAAACGGACAGGGGGCAGGAGAGACCCAGTACTTC
TRBD2	TRBV5-1	NA	TRBJ2-1	CASSFIAGGYNEQFF	TGCGCCAGCAGCTTTATAGCGGGGGGGTACAATGAGCAGTTCTTC
TRBD2	TRBV13	NA	TRBJ2-3	CASSLESGRSDTQYF	TGTGCCAGCAGCTTAGAAAGCGGGAGGTCAGATACGCAGTATTTT
NA	TRBV19	NA	TRBJ2-4	CASMNLGLENSQYF	TGTGCCAGTATGAACCTTGGATTGGAAAACAGTCAGTACTTC
NA	TRBV2	NA	TRBJ2-7	CASSQGSLSYEQYF	TGTGCCAGCAGTCAGGGTTCCCTCTCCTACGAGCAGTACTTC
NA	TRBV27	NA	TRBJ2-1	CASSLGSSSYNEQFF	TGTGCCAGCAGTTTGGGGAGCAGCTCCTACAATGAGCAGTTCTTC
NA	TRBV2	few	TRBJ2-5	CATAGGEKETQYF	TGTGCCACCGCTGGAGGAGAAAAAGAGACCCAGTACTTC
NA	TRBV6-6	NA	TRBJ1-2	CASRYRTGNYGYTF	TGTGCCAGCAGATACCGAACAGGGAACTATGGCTACACCTTC
NA	TRBV4-1	once	TRBJ2-6	CASSQGTSAIAGGANVLTF	TGCGCCAGCAGCCAAGGAACTTCGGCCATCGCGGGAGGGGCCAACGTCCTGACTTTC
NA	TRBV6-5	NA	TRBJ1-6	CASSTGQFTISPLHF	TGTGCCAGCAGCACCGGACAGTTTACAATATCACCCCTCCACTTT
TRBD1	TRBV19	NA	TRBJ2-2	CASSARGGTGNTGELFF	TGTGCCAGTAGTGCGAGGGGCGGGACAGGGAACACCGGGGAGCTGTTTTTT
NA	TRBV30	NA	TRBJ2-3	CAWSQRRADTQYF	TGTGCCTGGAGTCAGAGGAGGGCAGATACGCAGTATTTT
NA	TRBV19	NA	TRBJ2-1	CASSTTTGFSYNEQFF	TGTGCCAGTAGTACCACCACAGGGTTCTCCTACAATGAGCAGTTCTTC
TRBD2	TRBV27	NA	TRBJ2-3	CASSFLSSSGRSTDTQYF	TGTGCCAGCAGTTTCCTATCTTCTAGCGGGAGAAGCACAGATACGCAGTATTTT
TRBD1	TRBV2	NA	TRBJ1-1	CASRPTGWTEAFF	TGTGCCAGCAGACCGACAGGGTGGACTGAAGCTTTCTTT
TRBD2	TRBV10-1	NA	TRBJ2-1	CASSELRENAYNEQFF	TGCGCCAGCAGTGAACTGCGGGAGAATGCCTACAATGAGCAGTTCTTC
NA	TRBV28	NA	TRBJ1-1	CASGRGTEAFF	TGTGCCAGCGGGCGGGGTACTGAAGCTTTCTTT
NA	TRBV6-1	NA	TRBJ2-7	CASSESVDEYF	TGTGCCAGCAGTGAATCGGTTGATGAGTACTTC
NA	TRBV29-1	NA	TRBJ1-2	CSVPLGGGGYTF	TGCAGCGTCCCCCTGGGGGGAGGCGGCTACACCTTC
NA	TRBV11-2	NA	TRBJ2-7	CASSLGLQGVPYEQYF	TGTGCCAGCAGCTTGGGACTACAGGGAGTCCCCTACGAGCAGTACTTC
NA	TRBV28	few	TRBJ1-3	CASSSHGVTSGNTIYF	TGTGCCAGCAGTTCCCACGGGGTGACCTCTGGAAACACCATATATTTT
TRBD1	TRBV6-1	NA	TRBJ1-1	CASSYTGTGLEAFF	TGTGCCAGCAGTTATACCGGGACAGGGCTTGAAGCTTTCTTT
NA	TRBV9	NA	TRBJ1-2	CASSVDRDGYTF	TGTGCCAGCAGCGTAGACAGGGATGGCTACACCTTC
TRBD1	TRBV5-1	NA	TRBJ1-2	CASRPQQGDYVYTF	TGCGCCAGCAGACCCCAACAGGGGGACTATGTCTACACCTTC
NA	TRBV19	NA	TRBJ1-5	CASSTGLYNSNQPQHF	TGTGCCAGTAGTACAGGACTGTACAATAGCAATCAGCCCCAGCATTTT
TRBD1	TRBV25-1	NA	TRBJ1-1	CASSGPDRGLTREAFF	TGTGCCAGCAGTGGTCCGGACAGGGGGCTCACTCGGGAGGCTTTCTTT
NA	TRBV30	few	TRBJ1-3	CAWSDKTPTHSGNTIYF	TGTGCCTGGAGCGATAAGACGCCGACTCACTCTGGAAACACCATATATTTT
NA	TRBV18	NA	TRBJ2-1	CASSAGLPSSYNEQFF	TGTGCCAGCTCAGCCGGACTGCCGAGCTCCTACAATGAGCAGTTCTTC
NA	TRBV30	NA	TRBJ1-4	CAWSWGVNNEKLFF	TGTGCCTGGAGTTGGGGGGTGAATAATGAAAAACTGTTTTTT
NA	TRBV2	NA	TRBJ2-2	CASREWDITGELFF	TGTGCCAGCAGGGAATGGGACATCACCGGGGAGCTGTTTTTT